This TCR beta chain was identified during a study of CD8 T cells in ankylosing spondylitis. MiXCR, run by TCRdb on the 5' RACE reads, gives a single entry per CDR3 protein. The sample lists just over 150,000 distinct CDR3 sequences, about a sixth occurring once. Between the trimmed V and J ends, which lost 3 bases and 4 bases, there was a span of 6 bases. Germline CDR1 and CDR2: MDHEN and SYDVKM. The CDR3 contains 12 residues. The chain couples TRBV28 to TRBJ1-2, with unresolved D. The clonotype was recovered from a male donor with ankylosing spondylitis or in good health (not recorded which). Sequences were obtained from blood, either unsorted or a sorted T cell fraction (not recorded which). This chain's CDR3 is CASSFKGYGYTF. CDR3 sequence (DNA): TGTGCCAGCAGTTTTAAAGGCTATGGCTACACCTTC.